This T cell receptor beta chain was found in a study of cytomegalovirus exposure and HLA in healthy donors. General study results and limits: The authors later found TCR association rates varying by HLA locus, with DRB1 most and HLA-C fewest. Analysis performed later showed TCR beta chains linked to HLA being more clonally expanded than equally common others. Reports credit the classifier with highly specific, highly sensitive diagnosis of cytomegalovirus status.

Between the trimmed V and J ends, which lost 3 bases and 3 bases, there was a span of 17 bases. Germline CDR1 SGHNT, CDR2 YENEEA. The CDR3 runs 16 residues. A multiplex PCR was run with 60 Vbeta primers and 13 Jbeta primers. Produced via immunoSEQ multiplex PCR; TCRdb's table is partial and in-frame only. The sample lists approximately 170,000 clones; about 77% were seen once. With regard to this clone: The antigen is unknown.

Every donor was a healthy person donating bone marrow. The sequenced sample was PBMCs. The gene calls are TRBV11-3 and TRBJ1-1; possibly TRBD1 for D (5 bases). The clonotype originates from a male donor in good health and CMV-seropositive. For the CDR3, the DNA is TGTGCCAGCAGCTTTCCTCCCGCCGGGGGTTACACTGAAGCTTTCTTT. Protein sequence: CASSFPPAGGYTEAFF.